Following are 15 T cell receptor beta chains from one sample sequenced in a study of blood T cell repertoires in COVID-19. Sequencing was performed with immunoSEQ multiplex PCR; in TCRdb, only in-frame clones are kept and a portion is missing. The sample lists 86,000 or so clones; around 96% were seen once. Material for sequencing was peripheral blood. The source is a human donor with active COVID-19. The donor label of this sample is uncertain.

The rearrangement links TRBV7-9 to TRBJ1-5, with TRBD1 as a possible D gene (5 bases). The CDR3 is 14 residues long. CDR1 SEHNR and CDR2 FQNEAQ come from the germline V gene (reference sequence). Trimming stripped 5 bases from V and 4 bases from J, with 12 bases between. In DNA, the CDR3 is TGTGCCAGCAGCGGGGGGGGGAATAATCAGCCCCAGCATTTT. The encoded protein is CASSGGGNNQPQHF. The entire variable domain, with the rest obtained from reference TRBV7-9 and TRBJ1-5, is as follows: DTGVSQNPRHKITKRGQNVTFRCDPISEHNRLYWYRQTLGQGPEFLTYFQNEAQLEKSRLLSDRFSAERPKGSFSTLEIQRTEQGDSAMYLCASSGGGNNQPQHFGDGTRLSIL.

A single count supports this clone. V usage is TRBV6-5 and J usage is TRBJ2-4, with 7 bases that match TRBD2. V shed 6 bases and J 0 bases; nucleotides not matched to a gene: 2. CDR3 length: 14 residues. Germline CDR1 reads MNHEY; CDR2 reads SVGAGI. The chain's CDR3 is CASRGGRAKNIQYF. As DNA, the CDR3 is TGTGCCAGCAGGGGGGGGAGAGCCAAAAACATTCAGTACTTC.

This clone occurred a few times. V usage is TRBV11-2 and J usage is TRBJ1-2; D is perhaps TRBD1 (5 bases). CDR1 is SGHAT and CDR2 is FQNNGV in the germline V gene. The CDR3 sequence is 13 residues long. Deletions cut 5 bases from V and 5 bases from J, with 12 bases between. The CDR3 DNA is TGTGCCAGCAGCCTTGACAGCCAATATGGCTACACCTTC. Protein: CASSLDSQYGYTF.

CDR3 nucleotide sequence: TGCGCCAGCAGCCAAGTTCTCTTACAGGTGTCTGGGGCCAACGTCCTGACTTTC. This sequence encodes CASSQVLLQVSGANVLTF. The chain is built from TRBV4-3 and TRBJ2-6; TRBD1 might be the D (5 bases). The CDR3 has 18 residues. Trimming took 1 base from V and 1 from J, leaving 14 bases between them. CDR1 is LGHNA, CDR2 YSLEER, per germline.

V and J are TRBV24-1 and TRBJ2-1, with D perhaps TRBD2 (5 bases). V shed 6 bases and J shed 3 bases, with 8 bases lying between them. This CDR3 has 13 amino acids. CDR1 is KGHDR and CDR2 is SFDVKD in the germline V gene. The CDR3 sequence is CATSRSDYNEQFF. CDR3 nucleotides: TGTGCCACCAGTCGTAGCGACTACAATGAGCAGTTCTTC.

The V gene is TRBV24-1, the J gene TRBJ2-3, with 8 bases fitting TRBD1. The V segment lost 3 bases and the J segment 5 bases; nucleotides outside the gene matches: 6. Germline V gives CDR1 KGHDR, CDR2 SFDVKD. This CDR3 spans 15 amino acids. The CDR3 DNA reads TGTGCCACCAGTGATCCGACAGGGGCGGGAGATACGCAGTATTTT. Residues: CATSDPTGAGDTQYF.

CDR3 in DNA: TGTGCCAGTAGTGAGGGTTGGGTTACTGAAGCTTTCTTT. Amino acid sequence: CASSEGWVTEAFF. The chain combines TRBV19 with TRBJ1-1, with D unresolved. Trimming took 5 bases from V and 5 from J, leaving 12 bases between them. The germline CDR1 and CDR2 sequences are LNHDA and SQIVND (reference sequence). The CDR3 consists of 13 residues.

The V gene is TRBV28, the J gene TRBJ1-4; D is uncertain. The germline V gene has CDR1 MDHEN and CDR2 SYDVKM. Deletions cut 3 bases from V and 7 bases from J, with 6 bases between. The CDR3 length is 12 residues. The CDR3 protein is CASSFRGEKLFF. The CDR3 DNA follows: TGTGCCAGCAGTTTCCGGGGTGAAAAACTGTTTTTT. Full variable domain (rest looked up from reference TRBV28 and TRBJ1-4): DVKVTQSSRYLVKRTGEKVFLECVQDMDHENMFWYRQDPGLGLRLIYFSYDVKMKEKGDIPEGYSVSREKKERFSLILESASTNQTSMYLCASSFRGEKLFFGSGTQLSVL.

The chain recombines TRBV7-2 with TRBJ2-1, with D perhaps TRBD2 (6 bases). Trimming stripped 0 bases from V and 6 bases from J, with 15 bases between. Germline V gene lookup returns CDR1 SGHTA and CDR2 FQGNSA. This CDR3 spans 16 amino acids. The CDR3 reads CASSLARRDLVNEQFF. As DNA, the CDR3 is TGTGCCAGCAGCTTAGCAAGACGGGACTTAGTCAATGAGCAGTTCTTC.

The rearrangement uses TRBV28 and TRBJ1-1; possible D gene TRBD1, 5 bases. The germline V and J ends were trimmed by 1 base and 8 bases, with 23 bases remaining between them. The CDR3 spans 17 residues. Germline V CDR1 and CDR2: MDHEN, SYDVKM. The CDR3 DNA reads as TGTGCCAGCAGTTTATTTTTCCGGGGGATTAGCCCCCGAGAAGCTTTCTTT. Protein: CASSLFFRGISPREAFF. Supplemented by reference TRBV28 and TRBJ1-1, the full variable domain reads DVKVTQSSRYLVKRTGEKVFLECVQDMDHENMFWYRQDPGLGLRLIYFSYDVKMKEKGDIPEGYSVSREKKERFSLILESASTNQTSMYLCASSLFFRGISPREAFFGQGTRLTVV.

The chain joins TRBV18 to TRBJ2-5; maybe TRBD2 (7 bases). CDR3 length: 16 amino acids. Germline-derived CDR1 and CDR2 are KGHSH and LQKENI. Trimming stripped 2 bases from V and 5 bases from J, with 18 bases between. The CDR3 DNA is TGTGCCAGCTCACCAAGGCTCTCGGGGGGCGGTGAGACCCAGTACTTC. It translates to CASSPRLSGGGETQYF.

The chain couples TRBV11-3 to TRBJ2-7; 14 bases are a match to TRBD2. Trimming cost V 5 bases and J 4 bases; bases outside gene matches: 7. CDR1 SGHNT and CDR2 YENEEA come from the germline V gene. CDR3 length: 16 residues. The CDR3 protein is CASSPIGTSGGYEQYF. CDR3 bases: TGTGCCAGCAGCCCCATTGGGACTAGCGGGGGTTACGAGCAGTACTTC.

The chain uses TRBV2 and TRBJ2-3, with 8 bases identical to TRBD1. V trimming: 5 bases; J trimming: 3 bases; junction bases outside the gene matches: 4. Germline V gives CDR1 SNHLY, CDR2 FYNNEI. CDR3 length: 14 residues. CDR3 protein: CASSKTGATDTQYF. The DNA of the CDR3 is TGTGCCAGCAGTAAGACAGGGGCGACAGATACGCAGTATTTT.

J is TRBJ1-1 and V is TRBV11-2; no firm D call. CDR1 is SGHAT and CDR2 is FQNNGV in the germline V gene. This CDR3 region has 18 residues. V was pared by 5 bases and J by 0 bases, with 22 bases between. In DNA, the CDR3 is TGTGCCAGCAGCATGATACTCTCCGCTACCTTGATGAACACTGAAGCTTTCTTT. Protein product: CASSMILSATLMNTEAFF.

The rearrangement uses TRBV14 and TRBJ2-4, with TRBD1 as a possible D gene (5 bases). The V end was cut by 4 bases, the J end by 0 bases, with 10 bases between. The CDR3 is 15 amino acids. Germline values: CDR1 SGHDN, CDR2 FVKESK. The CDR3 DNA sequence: TGTGCCAGCAGCCGAGCGACAGTAGCCAAAAACATTCAGTACTTC. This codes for CASSRATVAKNIQYF.